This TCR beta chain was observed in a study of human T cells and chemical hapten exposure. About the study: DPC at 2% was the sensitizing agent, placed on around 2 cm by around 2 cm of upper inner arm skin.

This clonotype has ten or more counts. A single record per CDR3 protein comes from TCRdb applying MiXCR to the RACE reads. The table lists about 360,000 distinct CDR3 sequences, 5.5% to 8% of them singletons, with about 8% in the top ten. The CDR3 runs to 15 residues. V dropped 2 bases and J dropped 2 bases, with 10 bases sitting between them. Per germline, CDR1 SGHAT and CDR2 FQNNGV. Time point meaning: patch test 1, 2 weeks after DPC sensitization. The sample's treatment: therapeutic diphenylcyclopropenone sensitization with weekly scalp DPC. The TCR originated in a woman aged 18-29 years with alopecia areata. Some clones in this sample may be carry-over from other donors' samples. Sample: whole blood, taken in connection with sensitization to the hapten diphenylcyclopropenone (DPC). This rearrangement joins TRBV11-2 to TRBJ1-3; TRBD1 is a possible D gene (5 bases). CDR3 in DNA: TGTGCCAGCAGCTTAAGGGGTACCCCTGGAAACACCATATATTTT. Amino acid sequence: CASSLRGTPGNTIYF.